The clone carrying this TCR beta chain was recorded only once. The protocol was immunoSEQ multiplex PCR, while the TCRdb copy is restricted to in-frame clones and leaves out a portion. This sample has about 150,000 clones, with 90% found just once. The data were obtained in a study of T cell responses to AZD1222 COVID-19 vaccine. The V gene end was trimmed by 6 bases and the J gene end by 6 bases; junction bases not matched to a gene: 5. CDR1 is MNHEY, CDR2 SVGAGI, per germline. This CDR3 is built from 14 residues. This TCR came from an adult in good health. The chain recombines TRBV6-5 with TRBJ1-5; TRBD1 matches 10 bases. Material: peripheral blood, obtained on day 0 of AZD1222 vaccination. This CDR3 reads CASSDRGQGQPQHF. The CDR3, as DNA: TGTGCCAGCAGCGACAGGGGGCAAGGTCAGCCCCAGCATTTT.